This TCR beta chain derives from a study of T cell repertoires in ileal Crohn's disease. CDR1 is SGHAT and CDR2 is FQNNGV in the germline V gene. V dropped 9 bases and J dropped 2 bases, with 17 bases sitting between them. The CDR3 contains 14 residues. Described time point: neoterminal ileum biopsy at postoperative endoscopy, about 6 months after surgery. The repertoire was sequenced with immunoSEQ multiplex PCR; TCRdb's copy has only in-frame clones and lacks some. Seen here are 10,000 to 15,000 clones, approximately 78% observed once, and the top ten hold roughly 18%. The TCR was taken from an adult with Crohn's disease. The sequencing sample was made of ileal tissue. The chain couples TRBV11-2 to TRBJ2-7; weak D call: TRBD1 (6 bases). Here the CDR3 reads CASQEWWGPYEQYF. CDR3 nucleotides: TGTGCCAGTCAGGAATGGTGGGGGCCCTACGAGCAGTACTTC.